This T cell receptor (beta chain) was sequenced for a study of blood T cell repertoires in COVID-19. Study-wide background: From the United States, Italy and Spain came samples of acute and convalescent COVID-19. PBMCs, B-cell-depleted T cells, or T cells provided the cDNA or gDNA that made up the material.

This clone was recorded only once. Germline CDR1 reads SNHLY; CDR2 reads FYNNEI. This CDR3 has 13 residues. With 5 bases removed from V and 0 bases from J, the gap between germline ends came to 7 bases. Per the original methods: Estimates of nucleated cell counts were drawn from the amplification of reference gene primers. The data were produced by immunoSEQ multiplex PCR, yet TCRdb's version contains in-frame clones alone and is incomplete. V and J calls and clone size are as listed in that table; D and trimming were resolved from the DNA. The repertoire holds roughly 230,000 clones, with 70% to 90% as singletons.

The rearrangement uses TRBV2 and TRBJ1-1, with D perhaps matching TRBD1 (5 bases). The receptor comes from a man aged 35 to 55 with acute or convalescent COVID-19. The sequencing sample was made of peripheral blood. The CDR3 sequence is CASSTDMNTEAFF. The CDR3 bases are TGTGCCAGCAGTACGGACATGAACACTGAAGCTTTCTTT.